Shown below are 7 T cell receptor beta chains from a single sample sequenced in a study of T cell responses to AZD1222 COVID-19 vaccine. Sequencing used immunoSEQ multiplex PCR; TCRdb keeps in-frame clones, though not all of them. Counted here are some 120,000 clones, 80% to 95% occurring once; the ten biggest clones make up around 3.8%. This sample comprised peripheral blood, obtained 28 days after the second dose of the MenACWY control vaccine. These receptors originate from an adult who received the MenACWY meningococcal vaccine as a control.

The chain carries TRBV27 and TRBJ2-7; a possible D gene is TRBD2 (5 bases). The CDR3 runs 15 residues. The germline gives CDR1 MNHEY, CDR2 SMNVEV (reference sequence). V lost 3 bases and J 2 bases, leaving 14 bases between the germline ends. The CDR3 loop is CASSLRAGPAYEQYV. CDR3 nucleotide sequence: TGTGCCAGCAGTTTGAGGGCGGGCCCAGCCTACGAGCAGTACGTC.

The V and J genes are TRBV7-9 and TRBJ2-7, with TRBD2 matching 14 bases. The CDR3 loop spans 19 amino acids. V lost 5 bases to trimming and J lost 7 bases; unmatched junction nucleotides: 19. Germline-derived CDR1 and CDR2 are SEHNR and FQNEAQ (reference sequence). CDR3 residues: CASSPYQIGTSGSTREQYF. The CDR3 coding sequence is TGTGCCAGCAGCCCCTACCAGATTGGGACTAGCGGGAGTACTCGAGAGCAGTACTTC. Full variable domain (missing parts from reference TRBV7-9 and TRBJ2-7): DTGVSQNPRHKITKRGQNVTFRCDPISEHNRLYWYRQTLGQGPEFLTYFQNEAQLEKSRLLSDRFSAERPKGSFSTLEIQRTEQGDSAMYLCASSPYQIGTSGSTREQYFGPGTRLTVT.

CDR3 region: CASSTFPGQGPTNYGYTF. The CDR3, as DNA: TGTGCCAGTAGTACTTTCCCGGGACAGGGGCCTACAAACTATGGCTACACCTTC. This chain connects TRBV19 to TRBJ1-2; 10 nucleotides agree with TRBD1. J lost 2 bases, V lost 4 bases, and 13 bases had no gene match. Germline CDR1 LNHDA, CDR2 SQIVND (reference sequence). There are 18 residues in the CDR3.

The chain is built from TRBV11-2 and TRBJ1-6, with D unclear. This CDR3 comprises 13 residues. V was trimmed by 2 bases and J by 7 bases, leaving 6 bases between them. In germline, CDR1 is SGHAT, CDR2 FQNNGV. CDR3 amino acids: CASSLPPNSPLHF. The CDR3, as DNA: TGTGCCAGCAGCTTACCCCCCAATTCACCCCTCCACTTT.

J is TRBJ1-5 and V is TRBV28, with TRBD1 matching 8 bases. This CDR3 comprises 13 residues. Germline CDR1 and CDR2: MDHEN and SYDVKM. V was pared by 6 bases and J by 6 bases, with 4 bases of the junction left unmatched. The DNA of the CDR3 is TGTGCCAGCAGGGACAGGGATTTTCAGCCCCAGCATTTT. This sequence encodes CASRDRDFQPQHF.

The gene calls are TRBV27 and TRBJ1-5; 9 nucleotides agree with TRBD1. J lost 7 bases, V lost 6 bases, and 16 bases had no gene match. The CDR3 covers 17 residues. Germline-derived CDR1 and CDR2 are MNHEY and SMNVEV (reference sequence). The CDR3 nucleotides are TGTGCCAGCAGCATCACCGGGACAGGGCCCGTTTGGCAGCCCCAGCATTTT. Its translation is CASSITGTGPVWQPQHF.

The chain couples TRBV28 to TRBJ2-7, with D perhaps matching TRBD2 (7 bases). The CDR3 totals 13 residues. The V end lost 7 bases, the J end lost 1 base, and 11 bases lay between the germline ends. Germline V lookup: CDR1 MDHEN, CDR2 SYDVKM. The DNA for the CDR3 is TGTGCCAGCAATAAGGGGGGGTCCTACGAGCAGTACGTC. This translates into CASNKGGSYEQYV.